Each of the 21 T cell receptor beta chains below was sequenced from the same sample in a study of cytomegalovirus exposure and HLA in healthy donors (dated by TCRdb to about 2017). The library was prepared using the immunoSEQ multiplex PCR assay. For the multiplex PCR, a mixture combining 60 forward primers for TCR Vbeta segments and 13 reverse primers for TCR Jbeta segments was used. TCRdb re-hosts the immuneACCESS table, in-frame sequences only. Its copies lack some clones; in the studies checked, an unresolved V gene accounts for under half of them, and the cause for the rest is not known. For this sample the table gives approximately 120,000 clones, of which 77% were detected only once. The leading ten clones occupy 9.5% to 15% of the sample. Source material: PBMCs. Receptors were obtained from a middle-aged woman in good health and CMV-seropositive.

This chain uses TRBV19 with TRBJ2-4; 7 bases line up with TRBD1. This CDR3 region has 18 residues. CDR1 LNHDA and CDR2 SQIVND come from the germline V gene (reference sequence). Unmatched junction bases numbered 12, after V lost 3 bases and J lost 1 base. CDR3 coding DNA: TGTGCCAGTAGTATGAGGGGGCGAGGGTATCGGGCCAAAAACATTCAGTACTTC. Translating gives CASSMRGRGYRAKNIQYF.

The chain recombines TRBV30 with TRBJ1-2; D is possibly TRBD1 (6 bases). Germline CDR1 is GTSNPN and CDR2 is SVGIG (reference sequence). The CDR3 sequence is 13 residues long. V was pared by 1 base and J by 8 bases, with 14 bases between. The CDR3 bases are TGTGCCTGGAGTGAAACAGGGCGGGTCGGCTACACCTTC. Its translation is CAWSETGRVGYTF.

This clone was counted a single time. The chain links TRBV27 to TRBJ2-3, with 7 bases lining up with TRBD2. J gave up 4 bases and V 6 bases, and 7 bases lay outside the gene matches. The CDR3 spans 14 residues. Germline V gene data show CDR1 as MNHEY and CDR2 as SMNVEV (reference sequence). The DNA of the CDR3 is TGTGCCAGCAGCCCCGGGGGGTCCGCAGATACGCAGTATTTT. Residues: CASSPGGSADTQYF.

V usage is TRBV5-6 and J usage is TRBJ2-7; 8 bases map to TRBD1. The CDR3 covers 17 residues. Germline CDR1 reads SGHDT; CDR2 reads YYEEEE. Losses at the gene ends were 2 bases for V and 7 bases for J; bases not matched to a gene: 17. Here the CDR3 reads CASSLVRPGGRVREQYF. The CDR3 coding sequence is TGTGCCAGCAGCTTAGTTCGGCCAGGGGGCAGAGTGAGGGAGCAGTACTTC.

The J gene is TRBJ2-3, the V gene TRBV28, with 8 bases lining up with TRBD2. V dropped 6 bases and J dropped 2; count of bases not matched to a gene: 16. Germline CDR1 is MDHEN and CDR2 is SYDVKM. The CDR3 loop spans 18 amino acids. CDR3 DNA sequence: TGTGCCAGCAGCTCGAATCCGGGGGGGGCGCGGGACACAGATACGCAGTATTTT. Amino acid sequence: CASSSNPGGARDTDTQYF. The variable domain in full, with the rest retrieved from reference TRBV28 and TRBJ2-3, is DVKVTQSSRYLVKRTGEKVFLECVQDMDHENMFWYRQDPGLGLRLIYFSYDVKMKEKGDIPEGYSVSREKKERFSLILESASTNQTSMYLCASSSNPGGARDTDTQYFGPGTRLTVL.

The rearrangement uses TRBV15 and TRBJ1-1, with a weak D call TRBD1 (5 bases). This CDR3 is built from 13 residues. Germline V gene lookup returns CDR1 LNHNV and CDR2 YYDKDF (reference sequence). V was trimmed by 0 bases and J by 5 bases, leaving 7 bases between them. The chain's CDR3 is CATSRDRGTEAFF. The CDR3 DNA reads TGTGCCACCAGCAGAGATAGGGGAACTGAAGCTTTCTTT. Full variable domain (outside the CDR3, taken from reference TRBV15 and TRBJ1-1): DAMVIQNPRYQVTQFGKPVTLSCSQTLNHNVMYWYQQKSSQAPKLLFHYYDKDFNNEADTPDNFQSRRPNTSFCFLDIRSPGLGDTAMYLCATSRDRGTEAFFGQGTRLTVV.

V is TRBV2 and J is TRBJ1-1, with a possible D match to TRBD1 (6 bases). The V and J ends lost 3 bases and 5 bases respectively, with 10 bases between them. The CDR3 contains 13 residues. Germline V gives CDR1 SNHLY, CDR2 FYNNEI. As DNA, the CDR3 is TGTGCCAGCAGTGAGACGAGGGGGACTGAAGCTTTCTTT. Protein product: CASSETRGTEAFF.

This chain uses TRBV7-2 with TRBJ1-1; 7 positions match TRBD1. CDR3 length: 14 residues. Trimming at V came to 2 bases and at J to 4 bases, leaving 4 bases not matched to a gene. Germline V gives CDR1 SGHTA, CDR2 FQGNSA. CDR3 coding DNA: TGTGCCAGCAGCTTAAGAGGGGGCATCACTGAAGCTTTCTTT. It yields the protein CASSLRGGITEAFF. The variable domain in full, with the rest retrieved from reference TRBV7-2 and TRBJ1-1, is GAGVSQSPSNKVTEKGKDVELRCDPISGHTALYWYRQSLGQGLEFLIYFQGNSAPDKSGLPSDRFSAERTGGSVSTLTIQRTQQEDSAVYLCASSLRGGITEAFFGQGTRLTVV.

The DNA of the CDR3 is TGCGCCAGCAGCCAAGATAGTACAGGGCGAACCTACGAGCAGTACTTC. Encoded protein: CASSQDSTGRTYEQYF. The V call is TRBV4-1, the J call TRBJ2-7, with TRBD1 as a possible D gene (6 bases). The CDR3 spans 16 residues. The V end lost 0 bases, the J end lost 2 bases, and 14 bases lay between the germline ends. CDR1 and CDR2 (germline): MGHRA, YSYEKL.

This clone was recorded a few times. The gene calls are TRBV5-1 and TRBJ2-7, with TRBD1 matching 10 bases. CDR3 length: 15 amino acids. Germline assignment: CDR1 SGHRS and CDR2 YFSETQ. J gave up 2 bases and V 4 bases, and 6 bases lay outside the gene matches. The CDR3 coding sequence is TGCGCCAGCAGCACAGGGACAGGGGCGGCCTACGAGCAGTACTTC. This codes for CASSTGTGAAYEQYF. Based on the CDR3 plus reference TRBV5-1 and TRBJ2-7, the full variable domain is KAGVTQTPRYLIKTRGQQVTLSCSPISGHRSVSWYQQTPGQGLQFLFEYFSETQRNKGNFPGRFSGRQFSNSRSEMNVSTLELGDSALYLCASSTGTGAAYEQYFGPGTRLTVT.

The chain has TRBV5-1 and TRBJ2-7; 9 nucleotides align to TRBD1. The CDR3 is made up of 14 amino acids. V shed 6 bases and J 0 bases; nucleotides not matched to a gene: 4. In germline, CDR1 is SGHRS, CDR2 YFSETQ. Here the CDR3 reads CASNHRGHSYEQYF. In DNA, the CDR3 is TGCGCCAGCAACCACAGGGGGCACTCCTACGAGCAGTACTTC.

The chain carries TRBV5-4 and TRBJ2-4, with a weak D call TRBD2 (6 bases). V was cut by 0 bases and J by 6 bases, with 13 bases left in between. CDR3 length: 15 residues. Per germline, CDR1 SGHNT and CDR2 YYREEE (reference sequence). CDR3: CASSLAGVLGNIQYF. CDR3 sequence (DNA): TGTGCCAGCAGCTTGGCGGGGGTACTGGGAAACATTCAGTACTTC.

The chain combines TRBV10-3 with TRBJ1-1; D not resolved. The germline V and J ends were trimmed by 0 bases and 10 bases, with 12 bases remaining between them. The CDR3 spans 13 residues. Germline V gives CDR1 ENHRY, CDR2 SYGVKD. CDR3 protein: CAISESTTQGAFF. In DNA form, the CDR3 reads TGTGCCATCAGTGAGTCGACAACCCAAGGAGCTTTCTTT.

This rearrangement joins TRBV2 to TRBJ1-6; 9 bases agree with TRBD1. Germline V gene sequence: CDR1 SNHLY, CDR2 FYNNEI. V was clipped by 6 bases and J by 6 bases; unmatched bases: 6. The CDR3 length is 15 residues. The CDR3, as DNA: TGTGCCAGCAGCCAAGGGACAGGGACTAATTCACCCCTCCACTTT. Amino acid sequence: CASSQGTGTNSPLHF.

The CDR3 bases are TGTGCCAGTAGTTTCCGGACTAGCGGGAGTCGGGACGAGCAGTACTTC. Translated: CASSFRTSGSRDEQYF. V and J are TRBV19 and TRBJ2-7, with TRBD2 matching 13 bases. Unmatched junction bases numbered 9, after V lost 5 bases and J lost 5 bases. Germline CDR1 LNHDA, CDR2 SQIVND (reference sequence). CDR3 length equals 16 residues.

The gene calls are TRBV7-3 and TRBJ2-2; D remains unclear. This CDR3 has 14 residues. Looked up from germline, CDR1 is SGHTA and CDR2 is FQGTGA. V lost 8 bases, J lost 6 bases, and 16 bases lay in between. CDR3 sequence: CASSTTLSSGELFF. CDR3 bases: TGTGCCAGCTCTACTACCTTATCTTCCGGGGAGCTGTTTTTT.

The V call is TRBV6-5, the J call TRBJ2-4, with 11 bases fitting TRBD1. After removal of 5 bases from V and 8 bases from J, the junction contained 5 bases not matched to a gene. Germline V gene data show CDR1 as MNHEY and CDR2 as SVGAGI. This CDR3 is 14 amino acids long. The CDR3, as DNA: TGTGCCAGCAGTCGGACAGGGGGCTCAGACATTCAGTACTTC. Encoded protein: CASSRTGGSDIQYF.

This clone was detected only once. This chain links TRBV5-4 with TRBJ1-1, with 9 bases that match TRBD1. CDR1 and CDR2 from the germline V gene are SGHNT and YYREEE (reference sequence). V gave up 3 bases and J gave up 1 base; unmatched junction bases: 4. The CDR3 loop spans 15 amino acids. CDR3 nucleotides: TGTGCCAGCAGCTCGCCGGGACAGGGGAACACTGAAGCTTTCTTT. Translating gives CASSSPGQGNTEAFF.

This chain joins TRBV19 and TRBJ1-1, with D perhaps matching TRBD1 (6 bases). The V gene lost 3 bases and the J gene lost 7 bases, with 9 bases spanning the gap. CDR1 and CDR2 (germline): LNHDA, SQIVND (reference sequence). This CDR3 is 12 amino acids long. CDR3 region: CASSMGADEAFF. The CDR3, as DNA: TGTGCCAGTAGTATGGGGGCAGATGAAGCTTTCTTT.

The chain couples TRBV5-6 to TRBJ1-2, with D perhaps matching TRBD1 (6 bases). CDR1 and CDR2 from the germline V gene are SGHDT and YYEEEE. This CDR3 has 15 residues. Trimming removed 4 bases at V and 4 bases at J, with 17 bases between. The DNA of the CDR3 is TGTGCCAGCAGCCGACAGGCTATCTCTGGCTATGGCTACACCTTC. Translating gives CASSRQAISGYGYTF.

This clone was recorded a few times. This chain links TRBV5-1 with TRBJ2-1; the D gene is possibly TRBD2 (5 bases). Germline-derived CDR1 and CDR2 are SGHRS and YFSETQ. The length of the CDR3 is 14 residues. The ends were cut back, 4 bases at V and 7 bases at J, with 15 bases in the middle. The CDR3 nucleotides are TGCGCCAGCAGCGAGGCACAGACGGGGAATGAGCAGTTCTTC. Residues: CASSEAQTGNEQFF.